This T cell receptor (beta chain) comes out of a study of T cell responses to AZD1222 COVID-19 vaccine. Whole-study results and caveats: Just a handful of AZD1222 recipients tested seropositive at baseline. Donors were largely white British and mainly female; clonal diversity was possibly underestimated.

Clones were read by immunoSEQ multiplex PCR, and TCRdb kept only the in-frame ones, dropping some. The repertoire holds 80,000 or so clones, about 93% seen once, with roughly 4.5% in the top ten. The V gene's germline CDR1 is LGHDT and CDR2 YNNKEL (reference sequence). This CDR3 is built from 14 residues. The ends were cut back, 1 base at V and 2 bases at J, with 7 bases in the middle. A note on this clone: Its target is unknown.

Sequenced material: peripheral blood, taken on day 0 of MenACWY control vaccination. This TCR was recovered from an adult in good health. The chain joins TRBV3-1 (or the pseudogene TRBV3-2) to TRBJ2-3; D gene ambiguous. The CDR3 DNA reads TGTGCCAGCAGCCAAGGGGCCTCCACAGATACGCAGTATTTT. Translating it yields CASSQGASTDTQYF.